This T cell receptor (beta chain) is drawn from a study of T-cell memory formation after mild COVID-19. Study-level findings and limits: Pre-infection memory contained some responding clones, which suggested that cross-reactive memory had joined. Second-wave clones with a day 37 peak had unconfirmed SARS-CoV-2 specificity.

Concerning this clonotype: Its antigen remains unidentified.

Trimming cost V 7 bases and J 2 bases; bases outside gene matches: 9. The length of the CDR3 is 18 residues. Using its own MiXCR run on the 5' RACE reads, TCRdb lists one record per CDR3 protein. The profile shows about 440,000 distinct CDR3 sequences, around 20% of them singletons. The clonotype comes from an adult woman who had mild COVID-19 (a few samples of this study predate the infection). Cell type and time point are not known. Source material: PBMCs or a T cell subset sorted from them (not recorded which). The chain uses TRBV12-3 or TRBV12-4 and TRBJ2-3, with 16 bases matching TRBD2. The CDR3 nucleotides read TGTGCCAGCACCCAGGGGACTAGCGGGGGGGCCTTCACAGATACGCAGTATTTT. Protein sequence: CASTQGTSGGAFTDTQYF.